This T cell receptor (beta chain) stems from a study of cytomegalovirus exposure and HLA in healthy donors listed by TCRdb under 2017. Background on the whole study: An earlier analysis of 550 to 700 of the donors reported approximately 290 Gb of sequence data and roughly 110 million unique TCR beta sequences from about 200 million T cells. About 310 gigabases of sequencing data and 80 million or so unique TCR sequences were included in an early release covering 500 to 750 HLA-typed donors. Among the 398 genotyped donors, roughly 80% belonged to the genetic ancestry cluster associated with self-reported Caucasian donors. The study aimed to test whether cataloging public T cell receptors could reveal signatures of past pathogen exposure. Using immunosequencing, the study profiled T cell repertoires from 500 to 800 subjects and related those repertoires to cytomegalovirus serostatus. Along with the roughly 670-subject first cohort, a separate validation cohort of over a hundred different subjects was used. The study combined high-throughput TCR immunosequencing, statistical association of individual TCRs with disease status, and machine learning to predict cytomegalovirus infection status. A later analysis re-examined previously published TCR beta repertoires from several hundred donors and added high-resolution HLA genotyping to investigate patterns of TCR occurrence. In the later analysis, no new phenotypic data were used to find candidate immune exposures; instead, reliance was placed on TCR beta sequences and their occurrence across donors. An earlier analysis of several hundred of the donors applied high-throughput TCR beta sequencing to assess whether each TCR beta V gene segment acted as functional or pseudogenic. Donor age, sex, ethnicity and CMV serostatus were compiled alongside the repertoire data. Genome-wide SNP genotypes for about 65% of the 666 donors were used in a later genetic analysis, which treated that subset as a discovery cohort. All discovery cohort repertoires had been generated on a single sequencing platform. Both class I and class II loci were covered by HLA typing, at four-digit resolution. The number of typed donors differed by locus: about 629-630 for A, B, C, DRB1 and DQB1; approximately 540 for DQA1; some 590 for DPA1; and around 470 for DPB1. About five DR-DQ haplotypes were treated as single units for association and clustering because of strong linkage in the cohort. Across 300 to 500 genotyped donors of the cohort, an average of approximately 240,000 unique TCR beta nucleotide sequences per donor were sequenced, and roughly a sixth of those sequences were non-productive.

The paper as a whole reports these results and caveats: Compared with the roughly 720-donor mean, donors in an Asian-associated ancestry cluster had fewer N-insertions in productive TCRs, according to a later genetic analysis. A cluster of highly shared sequence variants was judged likely to be a technical artifact of the sequencing pipeline. Several of the top co-occurrence clusters appeared to be linked to parvovirus B19, influenza, CMV and Epstein-Barr virus, according to a later analysis. Because some donors lacked HLA typing at each locus, the association tests relied only on the typed subset. An earlier analysis of around 540 of the donors showed that most TCR beta V segments appeared in productive rearrangements either about 87% or about 30% of the time, which broadly matched IMGT annotations. Presence/absence analyses assumed roughly uniform sequencing depth across donors, an assumption that may not hold. A further reported finding was that TCR beta sequences accurately predicted the HLA-A and HLA-B alleles for most subjects in the first cohort. At a false discovery rate of 0.05, a later analysis linked 16,951 TCR beta sequences to specific HLA alleles. Some IMGT-functional V segments, including TRBV6-2 and TRBV6-3, could not be told apart with the 87-base-pair reads, so those segments were excluded. This cohort had only TCR beta chains sequenced, and the lack of alpha or paired-chain data limited which features could be detected. Linkage disequilibrium might explain the correlated functional status among segregating V segments, but an unknown experimental factor could not be ruled out. A later analysis found that HLA-associated TCR beta chains were more clonally expanded and had lower generation probabilities than equally common non-associated chains. Strong co-occurrence of HLA alleles, especially DR and DQ, made assigning TCR associations to individual alleles difficult. According to the authors, the approach could potentially be generalized to other disease states and immunological phenotypes. The only immune exposure information available for the cohort was CMV serostatus. In the study, 150 to 200 TCR beta chains were listed as associated with cytomegalovirus. Most CMV-associated TCR beta chains appeared to be HLA-restricted in a later analysis, and the HLA associations seemed to be driven largely by CMV exposure. In a later analysis, the rate of TCR association differed among HLA loci, with DRB1 alleles having the most associated TCRs and HLA-C alleles having the fewest. Most TCR sequences were observed very rarely across donors, whereas some public TCRs were present in many individuals. In vitro tests confirmed that a few of the cytomegalovirus-associated TCR beta chains recognize cytomegalovirus antigens. In both the original and validation cohorts, the classifier was reported to diagnose cytomegalovirus status with high specificity and sensitivity. An association between a missense DCLRE1C variant and V-gene and J-gene trimming of TCR beta chains was found in a later genetic analysis and replicated in an independent cohort. Some 16 rarely observed V segments, including chromosome 9 orphons, were excluded from the earlier analysis of just under 600 of the donors because counts were too low.

Measured from the cysteine to the phenylalanine, the CDR3 is 15 residues long. Just CDR3 DNA is preserved here, 45 bases in frame from base 1. V was cut back by 3 bases and J by 2 bases, leaving a gap of 13 bases between them. Reading the germline V gene (reference sequence) gives CDR1 MNHEY and CDR2 SMNVEV. Libraries were constructed by the immunoSEQ multiplex PCR assay. The multiplex PCR relied on a mix of 60 forward primers for TCR Vbeta segments and 13 reverse primers for TCR Jbeta segments. Amplification of the CDR3 region of rearranged TCR beta genes was performed with a multiplex PCR assay on genomic DNA. Amplified TCR beta libraries were sequenced as 87-base-pair reads on the Illumina HiSeq System. The authors processed their data as follows. Across the 670 or so repertoires, a later analysis counted tens of millions of unique TCR beta chains, 9.5 million to 13 million of which were shared by at least two donors. A nearest-neighbor algorithm error-corrected the raw reads and collapsed the reads into unique sequences, merging closely related sequences to remove PCR and sequencing errors. V, D and J gene segments were assigned by aligning CDR3 sequences to IMGT reference sequences. For a sequence to be retained, at least a six-nucleotide match to both a V gene segment and a J gene segment was required. Rearrangements were called productive when the CDR3 lacked stop codons and stayed in frame with V and J; all others were non-productive. CDR3 was defined by IMGT convention, running from the second conserved V-encoded cysteine to the conserved J-encoded phenylalanine. Sequences without an unambiguous match to a single V gene segment were excluded from the earlier analysis of approximately 560 of the donors. An earlier analysis of 450 to 650 of the donors called V segments functional above 56.7% productive rearrangements and segregating when the between-donor standard deviation exceeded 5%. A statistical classification framework was built to diagnose cytomegalovirus status from the catalog of TCR beta chain sequences. V and J gene assignment, in a later analysis, came from comparing TCR nucleotide sequences with IMGT/GENE-DB human TR gene sequences. In a later analysis, CDR3 sequences and most-parsimonious VDJ recombination scenarios were assigned using the TCRdist pipeline. In a later analysis, each TCR beta chain was defined by its CDR3 amino acid sequence together with its V-gene family, and reads lacking a unique V-gene family were excluded. To address suspected cross-contamination and a sequencing artifact, a later analysis removed 450 to 700 highly shared, low-generation-probability nucleotide sequences. In a later analysis, a clonal expansion index was calculated for each public chain from normalized within-repertoire ranks of inferred template counts. In a later analysis, generation probabilities were computed with a VDJ recombination model fitted to out-of-frame rearrangements, and the resulting probabilities were checked against IGoR. In a later analysis, hypergeometric tests were used to score TCR-TCR, TCR-HLA and TCR-CMV co-occurrence, with a repertoire-size bias correction applied to TCR pairs. A later analysis estimated false discovery rates by permuting HLA or CMV assignments 20 times. In a later analysis, co-occurring TCRs were grouped using DBSCAN, with TCRdist sequence similarity added in when clustering inside HLA-allele-positive subsets. Repertoires with fewer than 30,000 or more than 120,000 public chains, plus five repertoires with anomalous nucleotide sharing, were excluded from co-occurrence clustering. Here the immuneACCESS table is served through TCRdb, limited to in-frame sequences with V and J called. Missing clones are a known gap in these copies; in checked studies unresolved V genes cover under half, and the rest lacks a known reason. V, J and clone size are those of that table, while D and trimming were read from the DNA. A total of over 60,000 clones appear in this sample, 75% of them only once. Under 15% of the sample is taken by the ten largest.

The cohort was made up of 666 healthy bone marrow donors. At the time of sampling, every cohort member was nominally healthy, though immune exposures that went unrecorded were likely present. The donor tested CMV seronegative, placing the donor among the approximately 400 seronegative members of the cohort. A peripheral blood sample was collected from each donor, and TCR beta sequencing was performed on peripheral blood mononuclear cells. The Qiagen DNeasy Blood Extraction Kit was used to extract genomic DNA from the blood cell samples. This clone was counted only a few times. Its antigen is not yet known. One base away there is no much larger clone; base qualities are not given.

The sequencing sample was made of PBMCs. The chain employs TRBV27 and TRBJ1-1; tentative D gene TRBD1, with 5 bases matching. This sequence was found in a man in his 70s in good health and CMV-seronegative. The nucleotides read TGTGCCAGCAGTTTTTCAGGGAGGCATAACACTGAAGCTTTCTTT. This yields the protein CASSFSGRHNTEAFF.